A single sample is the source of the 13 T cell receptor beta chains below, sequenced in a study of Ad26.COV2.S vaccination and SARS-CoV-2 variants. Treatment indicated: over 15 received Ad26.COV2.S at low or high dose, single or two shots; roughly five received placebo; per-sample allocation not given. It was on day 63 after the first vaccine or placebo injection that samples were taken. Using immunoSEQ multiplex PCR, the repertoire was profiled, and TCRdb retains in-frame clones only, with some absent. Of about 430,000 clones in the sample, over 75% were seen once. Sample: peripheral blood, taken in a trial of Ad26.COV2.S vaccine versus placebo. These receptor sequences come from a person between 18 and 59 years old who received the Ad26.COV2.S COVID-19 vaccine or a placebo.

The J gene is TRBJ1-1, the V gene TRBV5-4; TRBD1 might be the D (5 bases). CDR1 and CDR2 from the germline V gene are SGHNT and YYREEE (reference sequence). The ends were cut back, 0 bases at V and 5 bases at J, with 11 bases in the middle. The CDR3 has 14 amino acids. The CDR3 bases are TGTGCCAGCAGCTTGGAAGGGGTACAGACTGAAGCTTTCTTT. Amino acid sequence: CASSLEGVQTEAFF. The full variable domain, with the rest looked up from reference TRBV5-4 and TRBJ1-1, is ETGVTQSPTHLIKTRGQQVTLRCSSQSGHNTVSWYQQALGQGPQFIFQYYREEENGRGNFPPRFSGLQFPNYSSELNVNALELDDSALYLCASSLEGVQTEAFFGQGTRLTVV.

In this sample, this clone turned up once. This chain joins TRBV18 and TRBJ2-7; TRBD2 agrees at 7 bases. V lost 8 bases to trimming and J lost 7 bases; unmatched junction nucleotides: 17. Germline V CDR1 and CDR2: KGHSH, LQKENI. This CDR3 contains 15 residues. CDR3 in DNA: TGTGCCAGCACCCCCCGGGCGGGGGAGCTGGGGGAGCAGTACTTC. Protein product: CASTPRAGELGEQYF.

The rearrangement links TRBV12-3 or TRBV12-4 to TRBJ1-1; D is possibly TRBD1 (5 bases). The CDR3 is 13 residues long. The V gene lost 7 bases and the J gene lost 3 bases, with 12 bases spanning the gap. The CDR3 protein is CASNSDSYTEAFF. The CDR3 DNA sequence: TGTGCCAGCAACTCAGACAGTTACACTGAAGCTTTCTTT.

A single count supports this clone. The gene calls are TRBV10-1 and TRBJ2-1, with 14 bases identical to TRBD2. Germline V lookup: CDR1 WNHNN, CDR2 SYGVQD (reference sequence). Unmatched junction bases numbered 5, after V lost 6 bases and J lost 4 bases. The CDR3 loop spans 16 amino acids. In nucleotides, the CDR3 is TGCGCCAGCAGCCCCGGACTAGCGGGAGGTTACAATGAGCAGTTCTTC. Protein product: CASSPGLAGGYNEQFF.

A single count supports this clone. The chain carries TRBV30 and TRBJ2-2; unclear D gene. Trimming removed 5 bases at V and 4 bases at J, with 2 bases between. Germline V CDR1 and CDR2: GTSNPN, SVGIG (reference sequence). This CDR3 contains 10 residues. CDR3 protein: CAWGTGELFF. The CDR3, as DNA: TGTGCCTGGGGCACCGGGGAGCTGTTTTTT.

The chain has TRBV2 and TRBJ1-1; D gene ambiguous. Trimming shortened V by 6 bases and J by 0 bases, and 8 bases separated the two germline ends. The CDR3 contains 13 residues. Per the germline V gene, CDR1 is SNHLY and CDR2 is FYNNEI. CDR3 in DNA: TGTGCCAGCAGGACGGGGATGAACACTGAAGCTTTCTTT. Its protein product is CASRTGMNTEAFF.

The CDR3 spells CASQRTSGRSAGELFF. The DNA for the CDR3 is TGCGCCAGCCAGCGGACTAGCGGGAGATCCGCCGGGGAGCTGTTTTTT. This chain connects TRBV5-1 to TRBJ2-2; 13 bases agree with TRBD2. In germline, CDR1 is SGHRS, CDR2 YFSETQ. CDR3 length equals 16 residues. The J segment lost 6 bases and the V segment lost 7 bases, leaving 9 bases of the junction unmatched.

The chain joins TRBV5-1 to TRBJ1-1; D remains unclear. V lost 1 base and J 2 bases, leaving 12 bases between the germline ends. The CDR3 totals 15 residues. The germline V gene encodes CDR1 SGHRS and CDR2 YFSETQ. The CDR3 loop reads CASSLSPAGNTEAFF. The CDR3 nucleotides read TGCGCCAGCAGCTTGAGTCCGGCAGGAAACACTGAAGCTTTCTTT.

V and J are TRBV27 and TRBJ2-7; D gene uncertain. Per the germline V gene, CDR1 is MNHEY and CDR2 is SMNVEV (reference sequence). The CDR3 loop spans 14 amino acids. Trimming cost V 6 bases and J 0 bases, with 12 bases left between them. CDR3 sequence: CASSSRIPSYEQYF. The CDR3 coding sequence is TGTGCCAGCAGCTCGAGAATACCCTCCTACGAGCAGTACTTC.

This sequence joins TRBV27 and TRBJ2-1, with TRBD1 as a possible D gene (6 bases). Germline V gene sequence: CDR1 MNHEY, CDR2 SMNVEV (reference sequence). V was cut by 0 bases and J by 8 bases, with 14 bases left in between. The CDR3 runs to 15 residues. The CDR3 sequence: CASSLSVRGRDEQFF. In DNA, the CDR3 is TGTGCCAGCAGTTTATCAGTCAGGGGAAGAGATGAGCAGTTCTTC.

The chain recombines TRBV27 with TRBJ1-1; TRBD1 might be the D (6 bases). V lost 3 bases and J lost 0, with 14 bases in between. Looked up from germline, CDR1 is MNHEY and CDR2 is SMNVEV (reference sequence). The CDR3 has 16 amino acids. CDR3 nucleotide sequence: TGTGCCAGCAGTTTTATCTCAGGGGACCTGAACACTGAAGCTTTCTTT. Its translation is CASSFISGDLNTEAFF.

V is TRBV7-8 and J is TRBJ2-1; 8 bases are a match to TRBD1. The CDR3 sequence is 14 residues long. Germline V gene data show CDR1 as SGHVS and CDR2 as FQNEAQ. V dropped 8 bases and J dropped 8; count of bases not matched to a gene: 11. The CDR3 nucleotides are TGTGCCAGCTGCCGGGACAGGACCCTAGATGAGCAGTTCTTC. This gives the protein CASCRDRTLDEQFF.

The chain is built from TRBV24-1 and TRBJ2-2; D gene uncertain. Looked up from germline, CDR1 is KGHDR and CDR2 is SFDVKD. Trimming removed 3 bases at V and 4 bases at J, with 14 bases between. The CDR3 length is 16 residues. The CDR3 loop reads CATSDGSNGGTGELFF. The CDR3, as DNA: TGTGCCACCAGTGATGGTAGCAACGGCGGCACCGGGGAGCTGTTTTTT.